Each of the 25 T cell receptor beta chains below was sequenced from the same sample in a study of T cells after yellow fever vaccination. Each CDR3 protein gets one entry after TCRdb re-called the 5' RACE reads with MiXCR. The sample consists of more than 110,000 distinct CDR3 sequences, 6.6% of them appearing once. Sequences were derived from CD4+ T cells sorted from PBMCs, sampled 10 days after the yellow fever booster vaccination. These TCRs come from a young man who received the YFV17D yellow fever vaccine.

This clonotype was seen repeatedly, ten times or more. The chain joins TRBV9 to TRBJ2-5, with TRBD1 identical over 10 bases. CDR3 length: 15 residues. Germline trimming cut 3 bases from V and 4 bases from J; bases unmatched to any gene: 6. Germline V gene data show CDR1 as SGDLS and CDR2 as YYNGEE. This chain's CDR3 is CASSGQGAWAETQYF. CDR3 DNA: TGTGCCAGCAGCGGACAGGGGGCATGGGCAGAGACCCAGTACTTC.

Ten or more counts support this clonotype. A read error may produce the germline difference seen at one junction end. This rearrangement joins TRBV5-1 to TRBJ2-5; 8 nucleotides agree with TRBD1. Germline CDR1 and CDR2: SGHRS and YFSETQ. CDR3 size: 14 residues. The CDR3 nucleotides read TGCGCCAGCAGTTTGGGGACAGGTTTGGAGACCCAGTACTTC. Translating it yields CASSLGTGLETQYF.

This clonotype was found many times. CDR3 region: CASSLQVVADTQYF. The CDR3 DNA reads as TGTGCCAGCAGCTTGCAAGTCGTCGCAGATACGCAGTATTTT. J is TRBJ2-3 and V is TRBV5-8; the D is unclear. The CDR3 loop spans 14 amino acids. Germline V gives CDR1 SGHTS, CDR2 YDEGEE. The germline V and J ends were trimmed by 1 base and 4 bases, with 10 bases remaining between them.

The rearrangement links TRBV12-3 or TRBV12-4 to TRBJ1-1; perhaps TRBD1 as D (5 bases). CDR3 size: 14 residues. The ends were cut back, 2 bases at V and 5 bases at J, with 12 bases in the middle. CDR3 nucleotides: TGTGCCAGCAGTTTAAGGGGCGGAGTGACTGAAGCTTTCTTT. As protein: CASSLRGGVTEAFF.

This clonotype was counted many times. V gene TRBV7-9 combines with J gene TRBJ2-1, with D perhaps matching TRBD1 (6 bases). V lost 1 base to trimming and J lost 12 bases, with 22 bases between them. Germline CDR1 SEHNR, CDR2 FQNEAQ (reference sequence). This CDR3 has 16 residues. The CDR3 nucleotides are TGTGCCAGCAGCTTAGGAAGGGGGAAGAACAACAGTGGGCAGTTCTTC. It codes for CASSLGRGKNNSGQFF.

A few counts support this clonotype. The chain combines TRBV5-4 with TRBJ2-1; 10 bases match TRBD2. Trimming cost V 2 bases and J 3 bases; bases outside gene matches: 5. The CDR3 sequence is 16 residues long. Germline CDR1 reads SGHNT; CDR2 reads YYREEE (reference sequence). The DNA for the CDR3 is TGTGCCAGCAGCTTTGGTGGGACTAGCGACTACAATGAGCAGTTCTTC. Protein sequence: CASSFGGTSDYNEQFF.

This clonotype was recorded many times. The chain couples TRBV6-4 to TRBJ2-3; TRBD2 is a possible D gene (6 bases). Per the germline V gene, CDR1 is MRHNA and CDR2 is SNTAGT. The germline V and J ends were trimmed by 4 bases and 2 bases, with 16 bases remaining between them. CDR3 length: 16 amino acids. The CDR3 sequence is CASSVPEGRNTDTQYF. The CDR3 DNA follows: TGTGCCAGCAGTGTCCCGGAGGGGAGGAACACAGATACGCAGTATTTT.

This clonotype was recorded at least ten times. This chain links TRBV20-1 with TRBJ2-5; TRBD2 matches at 7 bases. The J segment lost 2 bases and the V segment lost 3 bases, leaving 12 bases of the junction unmatched. The germline V gene has CDR1 DFQATT and CDR2 SNEGSKA (reference sequence). The CDR3 totals 16 residues. The CDR3 bases are TGCAGTGCTAGCAACCCGGGACTAACTTTTCAAGAGACCCAGTACTTC. Its translation is CSASNPGLTFQETQYF.

This clonotype was detected ten times or more. The chain couples TRBV20-1 to TRBJ2-3, with D perhaps TRBD2 (6 bases). V lost 3 bases, J lost 0 bases, and 13 bases lay in between. The germline gives CDR1 DFQATT, CDR2 SNEGSKA (reference sequence). The CDR3 sequence is 15 residues long. CDR3 protein: CSASDAGTSTDTQYF. The CDR3, as DNA: TGCAGTGCTAGTGACGCGGGAACTAGCACAGATACGCAGTATTTT.

The count of this clonotype is one. Possible read error: a much larger clone is one base away. The chain is built from TRBV5-1 and TRBJ2-2; 8 nucleotides agree with TRBD2. There are 15 residues in the CDR3. Germline CDR1 SGHRS, CDR2 YFSETQ. CDR3 protein: CASSLSGGVTGQLFF. CDR3 bases: TGCGCCAGCAGCTTATCGGGGGGGGTCACCGGGCAGCTGTTTTTT. Drawing the rest from reference TRBV5-1 and TRBJ2-2, the complete variable domain is KAGVTQTPRYLIKTRGQQVTLSCSPISGHRSVSWYQQTPGQGLQFLFEYFSETQRNKGNFPGRFSGRQFSNSRSEMNVSTLELGDSALYLCASSLSGGVTGQLFFGEGSRLTVL.

In its sample, this clonotype was seen a few times. V usage is TRBV5-1 and J usage is TRBJ2-7; D assignment may be TRBD1 or TRBD2 (5 bases each). The CDR3 length is 14 residues. V lost 6 bases to trimming and J lost 5 bases, with 18 bases between them. Germline V CDR1 and CDR2: SGHRS, YFSETQ. CDR3 in DNA: TGCGCCAGCAAACTCCGGGACGCCGCCCACGAGCAGTACTTC. Protein sequence: CASKLRDAAHEQYF.

In this sample, this clonotype turned up many times. V gene TRBV20-1 combines with J gene TRBJ1-1; D call uncertain. V was shortened by 2 bases and J by 2 bases, with 9 bases between the two germline ends. The germline CDR1 and CDR2 sequences are DFQATT and SNEGSKA (reference sequence). CDR3 length: 13 residues. CDR3 nucleotides: TGCAGTGCTAGACCGGGTATTAACACTGAAGCTTTCTTT. Amino acid sequence: CSARPGINTEAFF.

Many counts were recorded for this clonotype. The chain is built from TRBV7-2 and TRBJ1-1, with TRBD1 as a possible D gene (6 bases). V dropped 2 bases and J dropped 0 bases, with 10 bases sitting between them. The germline V gene has CDR1 SGHTA and CDR2 FQGNSA. The CDR3 extends over 15 amino acids. The CDR3 spells CASSLWDTLNTEAFF. In nucleotides, the CDR3 is TGTGCCAGCAGCTTATGGGACACTTTGAACACTGAAGCTTTCTTT.

This clonotype was counted at least ten times. The V gene is TRBV7-2, the J gene TRBJ2-3; 11 bases match TRBD2. Trimming at V came to 3 bases and at J to 4 bases, leaving 3 bases not matched to a gene. Per the germline V gene, CDR1 is SGHTA and CDR2 is FQGNSA. The CDR3 sequence is 15 residues long. The CDR3 coding sequence is TGTGCCAGCAGCTTTAGCGGGAGGGGGTCAGATACGCAGTATTTT. Protein: CASSFSGRGSDTQYF.

In its sample, this clonotype was seen a few times. The chain carries TRBV7-9 and TRBJ2-6; no clear D. The length of the CDR3 is 15 residues. Between the trimmed V and J ends, which lost 2 bases and 2 bases, there was a span of 7 bases. The germline gives CDR1 SEHNR, CDR2 FQNEAQ (reference sequence). CDR3 nucleotide sequence: TGTGCCAGCAGCTTAATCTTGCCTGGGGCCAACGTCCTGACTTTC. Translated: CASSLILPGANVLTF.

This clonotype was counted at least ten times. The CDR3 coding sequence is TGCAGCGTTGAAGGAATCGAGATCTCCCCGGATACGCAGTATTTT. Translated, it gives CSVEGIEISPDTQYF. This chain joins TRBV29-1 and TRBJ2-3, with no clear D. Germline V CDR1 and CDR2: SQVTM, ANQGSEA. This CDR3 is built from 15 residues. Trimming pared 1 base from V and 6 bases from J, leaving 17 bases between.

This clonotype was picked up many times. The genes are TRBV12-3 or TRBV12-4 and TRBJ2-7, with D tentatively TRBD2 (6 bases). This CDR3 comprises 12 residues. The V end was cut by 6 bases, the J end by 4 bases, with 10 bases between. CDR3 sequence (DNA): TGTGCCAGCAGGCTAGCGACTTACGAGCAGTACTTC. Translated, it gives CASRLATYEQYF.

CDR3 sequence (DNA): TGTGCCACTACCAGCGGGAGCTCCTACAATGAGCAGTTCTTC. Protein: CATTSGSSYNEQFF. The chain is built from TRBV19 and TRBJ2-1, with 8 positions matching TRBD2. The ends lost 10 bases at V and 0 bases at J; junction bases unmatched: 5. CDR1 and CDR2 (germline): LNHDA, SQIVND (reference sequence). The length of the CDR3 is 14 residues.

This clonotype was found many times. J is TRBJ2-6 and V is TRBV6-5; possible D gene TRBD2, 5 bases. This CDR3 region has 19 residues. Germline V gives CDR1 MNHEY, CDR2 SVGAGI. V lost 0 bases to trimming and J lost 0 bases, with 15 bases between them. As DNA, the CDR3 is TGTGCCAGCAGTTACTCGAGAGGGCAGCCCCTCTCTGGGGCCAACGTCCTGACTTTC. Residues: CASSYSRGQPLSGANVLTF.

This clonotype appeared many times. The V call is TRBV12-3 or TRBV12-4, the J call TRBJ1-5; D call uncertain. Deletions cut 4 bases from V and 5 bases from J, with 12 bases between. The CDR3 consists of 14 residues. CDR3 sequence reads: CASSSVWVDQPQHF. CDR3 bases: TGTGCCAGCAGTTCTGTGTGGGTAGATCAGCCCCAGCATTTT.

This clonotype has at least ten counts. The chain carries TRBV28 and TRBJ2-2, with D perhaps TRBD1 (5 bases). Germline V lookup: CDR1 MDHEN, CDR2 SYDVKM. This CDR3 region has 12 residues. V gave up 4 bases and J gave up 5 bases, with 5 bases separating them. CDR3 DNA: TGTGCCAGCAGTTCAGGGACCGGGGAGCTGTTTTTT. As protein: CASSSGTGELFF.

This clonotype has a count of ten or more. The chain couples TRBV28 to TRBJ2-1; D may be TRBD2 (6 bases). CDR3 length equals 12 residues. Germline CDR1 is MDHEN and CDR2 is SYDVKM. V dropped 6 bases and J dropped 6 bases, with 9 bases sitting between them. The CDR3 sequence: CASRKTSNEQFF. CDR3 DNA sequence: TGTGCCAGCAGAAAGACTAGCAATGAGCAGTTCTTC.

At least ten counts were recorded for this clonotype. The V call is TRBV14, the J call TRBJ2-2; TRBD2 is a possible D gene (5 bases). Germline V gene sequence: CDR1 SGHDN, CDR2 FVKESK. CDR3 length: 15 amino acids. V lost 4 bases to trimming and J lost 0 bases, with 9 bases between them. CDR3 bases: TGTGCCAGCAGCCTCGGGGTTTCGAACACCGGGGAGCTGTTTTTT. Its protein product is CASSLGVSNTGELFF.

This clonotype came up many times. The gene calls are TRBV27 and TRBJ2-2; 7 bases line up with TRBD2. CDR1 MNHEY and CDR2 SMNVEV come from the germline V gene (reference sequence). The trim removed 5 bases at V and 2 bases at J, leaving 5 bases unmatched. This CDR3 comprises 15 residues. The CDR3: CASSPLAGNTGELFF. CDR3 sequence (DNA): TGTGCCAGCAGTCCCTTAGCGGGTAACACCGGGGAGCTGTTTTTT.

This clonotype was picked up many times. The rearrangement links TRBV5-8 to TRBJ2-3; 11 bases map to TRBD2. V was clipped by 3 bases and J by 5 bases; unmatched bases: 2. CDR1 and CDR2 (germline): SGHTS, YDEGEE. The length of the CDR3 is 14 residues. CDR3 region: CASSSGLAGDTQYF. The CDR3 DNA follows: TGTGCCAGCAGCTCCGGACTAGCGGGAGATACGCAGTATTTT.